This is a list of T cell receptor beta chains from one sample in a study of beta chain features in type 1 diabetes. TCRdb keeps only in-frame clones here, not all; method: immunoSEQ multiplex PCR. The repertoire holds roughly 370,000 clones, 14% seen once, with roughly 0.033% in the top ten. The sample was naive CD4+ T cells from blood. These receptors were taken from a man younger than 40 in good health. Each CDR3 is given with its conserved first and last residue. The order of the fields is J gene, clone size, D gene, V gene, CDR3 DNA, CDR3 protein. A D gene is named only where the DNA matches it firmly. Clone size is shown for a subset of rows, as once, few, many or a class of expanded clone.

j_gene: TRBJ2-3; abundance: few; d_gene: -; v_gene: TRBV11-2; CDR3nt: TGTGCCAGCAGCTTAGGTGGGGGGCCATCAGATACGCAGTATTTT; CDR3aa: CASSLGGGPSDTQYF
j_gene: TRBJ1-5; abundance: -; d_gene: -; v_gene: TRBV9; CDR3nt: TGTGCCAGCAGCGTAGATGTCTATCAGCCCCAGCATTTT; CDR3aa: CASSVDVYQPQHF
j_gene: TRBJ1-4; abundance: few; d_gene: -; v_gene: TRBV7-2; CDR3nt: TGTGCCAGCAGTGGAACCACCACGACTAATGAAAAACTGTTTTTT; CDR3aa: CASSGTTTTNEKLFF
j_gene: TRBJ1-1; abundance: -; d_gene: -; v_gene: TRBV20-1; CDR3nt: TGCAGTGCTAGTAAGGACCGCAGAGCTTTCTTT; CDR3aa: CSASKDRRAFF
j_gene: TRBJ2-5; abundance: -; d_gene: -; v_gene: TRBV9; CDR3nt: TGTGCCAGCAGCGTAGGACACATCCAAGAGACCCAGTACTTC; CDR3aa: CASSVGHIQETQYF
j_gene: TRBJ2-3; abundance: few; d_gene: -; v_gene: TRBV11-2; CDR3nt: TGTGCCAGCAGCCCCGGCGGGGCTTCGACAGATACGCAGTATTTT; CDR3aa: CASSPGGASTDTQYF
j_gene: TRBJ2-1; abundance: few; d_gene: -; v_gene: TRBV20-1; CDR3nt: TGCAGTGCTAGTAGGCGTAATGAGCAGTTCTTC; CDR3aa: CSASRRNEQFF
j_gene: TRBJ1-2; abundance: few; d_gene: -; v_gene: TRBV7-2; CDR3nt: TGTGCCAGCAGCTTCCGGCGTATGGGTTTGGGAGGCTACACCTTC; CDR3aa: CASSFRRMGLGGYTF
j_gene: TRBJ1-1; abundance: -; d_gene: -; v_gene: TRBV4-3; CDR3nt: TGCGCCAGCAGCCAAGTGCTGAACACTGAAGCTTTCTTT; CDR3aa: CASSQVLNTEAFF
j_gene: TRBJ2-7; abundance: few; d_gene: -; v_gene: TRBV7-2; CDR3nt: TGTGCCAGCAGCTTAGTACAGGCGTGGTCCGAGCAGTACTTC; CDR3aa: CASSLVQAWSEQYF
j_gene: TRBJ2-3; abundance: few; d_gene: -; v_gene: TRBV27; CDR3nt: TGTGCCAGCAGTTTAGAGGGTCAGGGTGGCACAGATACGCAGTATTTT; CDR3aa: CASSLEGQGGTDTQYF
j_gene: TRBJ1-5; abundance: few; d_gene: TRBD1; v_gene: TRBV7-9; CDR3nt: TGTGCCAGCAGCAGGACAGGGGGCTTGAATTTT; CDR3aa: CASSRTGGLNF
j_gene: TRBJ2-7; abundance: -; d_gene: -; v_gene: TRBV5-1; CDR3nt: TGCGCCAGCAGCTTGGGGGACATATCCTACGAGCAGTACTTC; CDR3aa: CASSLGDISYEQYF
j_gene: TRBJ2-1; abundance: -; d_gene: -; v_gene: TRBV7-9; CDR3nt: TGTGCCAGCACCTCATCTACTGAGCAGTTCTTC; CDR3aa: CASTSSTEQFF
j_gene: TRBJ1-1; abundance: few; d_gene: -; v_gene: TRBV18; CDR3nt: TGTGCCAGCTCACCAAAAGAGGGAATGAACACTGAAGCTTTCTTT; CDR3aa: CASSPKEGMNTEAFF
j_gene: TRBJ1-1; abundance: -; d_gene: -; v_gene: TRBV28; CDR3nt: TGTGCCAGCAGCTGGAACACTGAAGCTTTCTTT; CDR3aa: CASSWNTEAFF
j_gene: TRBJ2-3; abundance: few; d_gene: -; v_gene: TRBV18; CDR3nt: TGTGCCAGCTCACTACGACTCACAGATACGCAGTATTTT; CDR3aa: CASSLRLTDTQYF
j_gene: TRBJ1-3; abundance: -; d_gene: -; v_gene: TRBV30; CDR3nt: TGTGCCTGGAGTGCACTCACTGGAAACACCATATATTTT; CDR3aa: CAWSALTGNTIYF
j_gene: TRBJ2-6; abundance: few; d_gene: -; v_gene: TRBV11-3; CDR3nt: TGTGCCAGCAGCTACTTGGGGGCGGAAGGGGCCAACGTCCTGACTTTC; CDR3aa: CASSYLGAEGANVLTF
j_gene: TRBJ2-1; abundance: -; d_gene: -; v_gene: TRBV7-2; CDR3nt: TGTGCCAGCAGCTTAGTAGGGGGGAGCCCCTACAATGAGCAGTTCTTC; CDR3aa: CASSLVGGSPYNEQFF
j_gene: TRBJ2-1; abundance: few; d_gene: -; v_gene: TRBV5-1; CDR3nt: TGCGCCAGCAGCTTTGGGGGGCCGGTCAATGAGCAGTTCTTC; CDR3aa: CASSFGGPVNEQFF
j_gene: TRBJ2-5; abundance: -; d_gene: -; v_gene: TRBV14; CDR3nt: TGTGCCAGCGGTCTGGTGGCAGAGACCCAGTACTTC; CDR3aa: CASGLVAETQYF
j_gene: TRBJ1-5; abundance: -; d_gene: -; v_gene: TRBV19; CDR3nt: TGTGCCAGTAGTATAGCACAGCGGGGCCAGCCCCAGCATTTT; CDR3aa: CASSIAQRGQPQHF
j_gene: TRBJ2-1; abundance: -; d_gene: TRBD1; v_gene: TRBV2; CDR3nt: TGTGCCAGCAGTAACAGGGGGTCCTACAATGAGCAGTTCTTC; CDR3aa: CASSNRGSYNEQFF
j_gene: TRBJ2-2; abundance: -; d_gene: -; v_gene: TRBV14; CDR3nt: TGTGCCAGCAGCCAAGATTACACCGGGGAGCTGTTTTTT; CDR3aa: CASSQDYTGELFF
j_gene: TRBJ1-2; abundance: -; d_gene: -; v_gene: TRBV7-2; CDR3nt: TGTGCCAGCAGCTCCGACATGACCGGACTCTATGGCTACACCTTC; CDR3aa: CASSSDMTGLYGYTF
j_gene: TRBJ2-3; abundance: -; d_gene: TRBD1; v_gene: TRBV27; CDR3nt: TGTGCCAGCAGTTACCGGGGCCGACAGGGCGGCACAGATACGCAGTATTTT; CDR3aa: CASSYRGRQGGTDTQYF
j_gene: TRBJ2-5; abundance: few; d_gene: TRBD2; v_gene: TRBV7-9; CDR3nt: TGTGCCAGCAGCTTCTTCCTAGCGGGAGGGCAAGAGACCCAGTACTTC; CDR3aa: CASSFFLAGGQETQYF
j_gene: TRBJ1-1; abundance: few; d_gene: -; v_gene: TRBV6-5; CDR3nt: TGTGCCAGCAGACGAGACACTGAAGCTTTCTTT; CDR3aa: CASRRDTEAFF
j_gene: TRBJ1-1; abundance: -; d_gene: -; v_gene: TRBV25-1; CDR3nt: TGTGCCAGCAGTGCCTTACAGTATGAAGCTTTCTTT; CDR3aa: CASSALQYEAFF
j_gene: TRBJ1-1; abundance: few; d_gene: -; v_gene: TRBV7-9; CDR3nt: TGTGCCAGCAGCTTAAGGCAGCACACTGAAGCTTTCTTT; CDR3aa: CASSLRQHTEAFF
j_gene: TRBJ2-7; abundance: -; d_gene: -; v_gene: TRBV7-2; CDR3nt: TGTGCCAGCAGCTCCTACAATCGGGAGCAGTACTTC; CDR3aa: CASSSYNREQYF
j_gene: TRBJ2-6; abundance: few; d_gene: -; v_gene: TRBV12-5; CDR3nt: TGTGCTAGTGGTTTAAGTGGGGCCAACGTCCTGACTTTC; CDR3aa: CASGLSGANVLTF
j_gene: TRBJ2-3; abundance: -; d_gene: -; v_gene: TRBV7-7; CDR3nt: TGTGCTAGCAGCTCCTTAGGGGCGGGCGATACGCAGTATTTT; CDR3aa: CASSSLGAGDTQYF
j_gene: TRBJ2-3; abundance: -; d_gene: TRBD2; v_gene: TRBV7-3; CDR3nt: TGTGCCAGCAGCTTAACTGTCACTAGCGGGAGGGCCAGGGGTAGGAATACGCAGTATTTT; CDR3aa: CASSLTVTSGRARGRNTQYF
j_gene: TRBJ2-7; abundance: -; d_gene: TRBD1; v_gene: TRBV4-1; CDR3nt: TGCGCCAGCAGCCACCAGGGACAGTCCTACGAGCAGTACTTC; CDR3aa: CASSHQGQSYEQYF
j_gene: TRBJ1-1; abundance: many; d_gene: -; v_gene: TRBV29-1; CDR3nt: TGCAGTTACAGTGAGAACACTGAAGCTTTCTTT; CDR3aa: CSYSENTEAFF
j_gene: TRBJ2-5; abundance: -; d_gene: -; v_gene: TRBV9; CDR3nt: TGTGCCAGCAGCGGCGGGACTGCCGAGGGGACCCAGTACTTC; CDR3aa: CASSGGTAEGTQYF
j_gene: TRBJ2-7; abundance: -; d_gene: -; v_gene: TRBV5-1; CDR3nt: TGCGCCAGCACCCCGGCCGGGGGACTCTCCTACGAGCAGTACTTC; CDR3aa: CASTPAGGLSYEQYF
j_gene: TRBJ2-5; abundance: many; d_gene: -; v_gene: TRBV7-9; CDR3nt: TGTGCCAGCAGCTTAGAGAAGACCCAGTACTTC; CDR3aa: CASSLEKTQYF
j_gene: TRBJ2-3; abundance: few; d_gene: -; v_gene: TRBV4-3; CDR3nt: TGCGCCAGCAGCCAAGGGGGAGTAGGCCCCGGTAGGCATACGCAGTATTTT; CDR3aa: CASSQGGVGPGRHTQYF